The rows below give T cell receptor beta chains drawn from one sample of a study of blood T cell repertoires in COVID-19. Assay used: immunoSEQ multiplex PCR; TCRdb lists only in-frame clones, some missing. The table shows over 200,000 clones, with 70% to 90% occurring only once. What was sequenced was peripheral blood. These receptors were obtained from a man aged 25-45 years with COVID-19, enrolled during active disease. Each CDR3 is given with its conserved first and last residue. A D gene is named only where the DNA matches it firmly. Clone size, where shown, is once, few, many, or a class for clones that have expanded.

CDR3 DNA	CDR3 protein	clone size	D gene	V gene	J gene
TGTGCCAGCAGCCCCCATGAGGGATCTAATGAAAAACTGTTTTTT	CASSPHEGSNEKLFF	.	.	TRBV4-2	TRBJ1-4
TGTGCCACCAGTGACCTGGACAGGTCGACTAACGAGCAGTACTTC	CATSDLDRSTNEQYF	.	TRBD1	TRBV24-1	TRBJ2-7
TGTGCCAGCAGCTTCTCCGGCAGCGGCACTGAAGCTTTCTTT	CASSFSGSGTEAFF	.	.	TRBV7-3	TRBJ1-1
TGTGCCAGCTTTTCCGTGGTAGCGGGACAAAACACAGATACGCAGTATTTT	CASFSVVAGQNTDTQYF	.	TRBD2	TRBV18	TRBJ2-3
TGTGCCAGCCCCCAGTTCCAAGAGACCCAGTACTTC	CASPQFQETQYF	.	.	TRBV2	TRBJ2-5
TGTGCCTGGGCCGGGCGGGAGACTTATGGCTACACCTTC	CAWAGRETYGYTF	once	.	TRBV30	TRBJ1-2
TGTGCCAGCAGTGAAATGGCATACGAGCAGTTCTTC	CASSEMAYEQFF	.	.	TRBV2	TRBJ2-1
TGTGCCAGCGCGATTTCCCTCGGTGGGACAGGGGTCGACGTGGAAGCTTTCTTT	CASAISLGGTGVDVEAFF	.	TRBD1	TRBV7-9	TRBJ1-1
TGCGCCAGCAGCCTTACGGGACAGACTAATGAAAAACTGTTTTTT	CASSLTGQTNEKLFF	.	TRBD1	TRBV4-1	TRBJ1-4
TGCGCCAGCAGCCAAGACCCAGGGGTTAACTATGGCTACACCTTC	CASSQDPGVNYGYTF	.	.	TRBV4-3	TRBJ1-2
TGTGCCAGCAGCTTGTCGCTTAGTACCACAGATACGCAGTATTTT	CASSLSLSTTDTQYF	.	.	TRBV7-3	TRBJ2-3
TGTGCCAGCAGCCAAGTTTCTGGCAGGGGTATCTACGAGCAGTACTTC	CASSQVSGRGIYEQYF	.	.	TRBV4-2	TRBJ2-7
TGTGCCAGTATCTCCCCCCCGGGGGGACACGGATGGAGCTCTGGAAACACCATATATTTT	CASISPPGGHGWSSGNTIYF	few	.	TRBV19	TRBJ1-3
TGTGCCAGCAGCTGGACAGGGGCGAGAGGAAATCAGCCCCAGCATTTT	CASSWTGARGNQPQHF	.	TRBD1	TRBV6-2/TRBV6-3	TRBJ1-5
TGTGCCAGTAGTATAGAGACAGGTCCTCAGCATTTT	CASSIETGPQHF	.	.	TRBV19	TRBJ1-5
TGTGCCAGCAGTGAACCCGGGACAGTATACTCCATCGACTCCTACGAGCAGTACTTC	CASSEPGTVYSIDSYEQYF	.	TRBD1	TRBV2	TRBJ2-7
TGTGCCAGCACCCTGGGGCGCCTGGGCACTGAAGCTTTCTTT	CASTLGRLGTEAFF	once	.	TRBV6-5	TRBJ1-1
TGTGCCAGCAGTGGACAGGCCTCTATCAATCAGCCCCAGCATTTT	CASSGQASINQPQHF	.	TRBD1	TRBV6-2/TRBV6-3	TRBJ1-5
TGTGCCAGCAGTTCATCCCTTTACCCCGGGGATGAGCAGTTCTTC	CASSSSLYPGDEQFF	.	.	TRBV5-4	TRBJ2-1